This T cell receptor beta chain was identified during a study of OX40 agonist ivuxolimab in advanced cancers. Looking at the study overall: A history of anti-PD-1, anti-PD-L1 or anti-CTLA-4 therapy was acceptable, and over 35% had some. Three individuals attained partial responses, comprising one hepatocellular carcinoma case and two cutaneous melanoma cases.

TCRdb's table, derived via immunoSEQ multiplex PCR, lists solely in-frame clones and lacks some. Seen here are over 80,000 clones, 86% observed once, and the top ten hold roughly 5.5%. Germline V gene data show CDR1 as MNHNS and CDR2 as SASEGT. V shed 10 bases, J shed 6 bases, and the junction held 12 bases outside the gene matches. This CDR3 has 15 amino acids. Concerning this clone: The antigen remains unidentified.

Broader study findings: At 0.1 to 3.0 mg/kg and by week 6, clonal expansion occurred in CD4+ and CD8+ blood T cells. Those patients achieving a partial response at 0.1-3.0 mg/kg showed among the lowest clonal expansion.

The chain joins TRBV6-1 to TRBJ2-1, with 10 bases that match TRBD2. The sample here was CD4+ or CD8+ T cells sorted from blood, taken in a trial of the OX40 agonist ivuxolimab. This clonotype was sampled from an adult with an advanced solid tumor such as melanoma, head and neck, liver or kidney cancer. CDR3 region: CATSRGASGGNEQFF. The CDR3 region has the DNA TGTGCCACCTCCAGGGGGGCTAGCGGGGGCAATGAGCAGTTCTTC.